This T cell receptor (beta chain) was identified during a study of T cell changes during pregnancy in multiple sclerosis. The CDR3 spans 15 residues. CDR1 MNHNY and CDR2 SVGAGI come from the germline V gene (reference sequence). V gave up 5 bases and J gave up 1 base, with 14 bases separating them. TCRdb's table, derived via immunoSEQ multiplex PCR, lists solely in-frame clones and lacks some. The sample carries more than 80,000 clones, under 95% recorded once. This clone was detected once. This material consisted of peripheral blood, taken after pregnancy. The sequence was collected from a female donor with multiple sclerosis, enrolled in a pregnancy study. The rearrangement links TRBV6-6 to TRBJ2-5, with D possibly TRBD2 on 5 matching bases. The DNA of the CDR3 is TGTGCCAGCAGTAATTACGCGGGCGTCCAAGAGACCCAGTACTTC. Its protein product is CASSNYAGVQETQYF.